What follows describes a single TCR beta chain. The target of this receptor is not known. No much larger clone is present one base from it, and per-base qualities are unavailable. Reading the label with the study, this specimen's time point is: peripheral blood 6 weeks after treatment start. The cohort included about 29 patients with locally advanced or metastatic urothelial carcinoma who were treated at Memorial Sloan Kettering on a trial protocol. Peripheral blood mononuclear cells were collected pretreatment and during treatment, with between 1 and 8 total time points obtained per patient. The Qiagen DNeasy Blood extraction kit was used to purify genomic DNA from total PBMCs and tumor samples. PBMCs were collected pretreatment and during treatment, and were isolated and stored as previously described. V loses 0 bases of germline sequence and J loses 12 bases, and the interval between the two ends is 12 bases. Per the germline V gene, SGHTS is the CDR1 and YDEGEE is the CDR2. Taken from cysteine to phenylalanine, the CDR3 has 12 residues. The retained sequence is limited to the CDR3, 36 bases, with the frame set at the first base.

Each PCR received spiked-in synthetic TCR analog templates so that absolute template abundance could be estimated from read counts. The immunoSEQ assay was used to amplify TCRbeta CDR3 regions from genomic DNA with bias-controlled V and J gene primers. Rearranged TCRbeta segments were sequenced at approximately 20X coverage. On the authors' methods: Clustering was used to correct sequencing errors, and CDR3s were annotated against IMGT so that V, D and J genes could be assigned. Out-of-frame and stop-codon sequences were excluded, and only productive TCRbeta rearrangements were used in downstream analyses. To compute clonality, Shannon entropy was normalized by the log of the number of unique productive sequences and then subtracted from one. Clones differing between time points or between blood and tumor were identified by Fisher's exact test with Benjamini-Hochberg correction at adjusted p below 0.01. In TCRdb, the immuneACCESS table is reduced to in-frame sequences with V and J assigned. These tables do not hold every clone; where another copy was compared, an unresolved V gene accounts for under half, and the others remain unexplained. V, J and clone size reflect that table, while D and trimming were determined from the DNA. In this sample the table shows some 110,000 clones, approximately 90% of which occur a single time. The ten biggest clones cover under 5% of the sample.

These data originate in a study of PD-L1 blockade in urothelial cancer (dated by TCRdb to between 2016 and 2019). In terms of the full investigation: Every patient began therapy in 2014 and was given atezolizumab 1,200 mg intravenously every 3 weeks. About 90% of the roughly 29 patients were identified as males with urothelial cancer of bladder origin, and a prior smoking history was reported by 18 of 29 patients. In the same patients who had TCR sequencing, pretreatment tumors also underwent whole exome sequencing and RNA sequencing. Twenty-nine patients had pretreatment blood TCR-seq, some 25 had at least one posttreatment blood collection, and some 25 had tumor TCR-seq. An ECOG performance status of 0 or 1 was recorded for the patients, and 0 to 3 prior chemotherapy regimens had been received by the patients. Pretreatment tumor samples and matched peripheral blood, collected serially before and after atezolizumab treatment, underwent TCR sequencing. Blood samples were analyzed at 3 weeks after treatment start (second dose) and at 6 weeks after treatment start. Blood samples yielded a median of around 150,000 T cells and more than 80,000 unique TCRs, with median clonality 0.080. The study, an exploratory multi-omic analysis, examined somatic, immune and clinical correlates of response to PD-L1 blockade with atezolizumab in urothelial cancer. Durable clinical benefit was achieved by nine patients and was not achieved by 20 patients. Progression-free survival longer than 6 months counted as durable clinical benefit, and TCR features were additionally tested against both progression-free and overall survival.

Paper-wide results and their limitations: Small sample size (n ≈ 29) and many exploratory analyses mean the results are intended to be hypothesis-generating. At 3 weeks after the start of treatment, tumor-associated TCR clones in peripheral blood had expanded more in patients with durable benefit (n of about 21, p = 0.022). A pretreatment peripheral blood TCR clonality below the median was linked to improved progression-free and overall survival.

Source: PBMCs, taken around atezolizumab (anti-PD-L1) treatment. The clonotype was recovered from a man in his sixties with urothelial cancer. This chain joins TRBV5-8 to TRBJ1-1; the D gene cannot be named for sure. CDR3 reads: CASSLVQVRSFF. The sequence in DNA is TGTGCCAGCAGCTTGGTTCAGGTTAGGTCTTTCTTT.